The entry below describes one TCR beta chain. What it recognizes is unknown. These data come from a study of shared clonotypes between healthy human individuals. Study observations and caveats: Sampling involved blood alone; tissue repertoires likely differ.

Some clones are missing from TCRdb's copy, which holds only in-frame ones; the method was immunoSEQ multiplex PCR. Of a few million clones in the sample, around nine tenths are singletons; the top ten hold roughly 0.13%. CD45RA+ naive and CD45RA-negative memory subsets were separated from CD4+ cells. The specimen was naive CD4+ T cells sorted from blood. The subset: CD45RA+ positively selected. This TCR derives from a man aged 18-30 years in good health.

DNA for the CDR3: TGCGCCAGCAGTGCGTACCCAGGGAATGACTACGAGCAGTACTTC. Amino acid sequence: CASSAYPGNDYEQYF. The chain has TRBV5-1 and TRBJ2-7; TRBD1 might be the D (5 bases). The ends were cut back, 5 bases at V and 3 bases at J, with 18 bases in the middle. The CDR3 is 15 amino acids. CDR1 and CDR2 (germline): SGHRS, YFSETQ.